This TCR beta chain was identified in a study of blood T cell repertoires in COVID-19. The length of the CDR3 is 12 residues. Looked up from germline, CDR1 is MNHNS and CDR2 is SASEGT. The V gene lost 2 bases and the J gene lost 7 bases, with 8 bases spanning the gap. In this sample, this clone turned up a few times. The assay was immunoSEQ multiplex PCR, and TCRdb's table has in-frame clones only and misses some. The data hold 200,000 to 250,000 clones, with roughly four fifths observed a single time. V and J are TRBV6-1 and TRBJ1-1, with D uncertain. The source is a woman aged 45-65 years who had been exposed to COVID-19. Source material: PBMCs or T cells enriched from blood (not recorded which). The DNA of the CDR3 is TGTGCCAGCAGTGAAATTTTTTATGAAGCTTTCTTT. It codes for CASSEIFYEAFF.